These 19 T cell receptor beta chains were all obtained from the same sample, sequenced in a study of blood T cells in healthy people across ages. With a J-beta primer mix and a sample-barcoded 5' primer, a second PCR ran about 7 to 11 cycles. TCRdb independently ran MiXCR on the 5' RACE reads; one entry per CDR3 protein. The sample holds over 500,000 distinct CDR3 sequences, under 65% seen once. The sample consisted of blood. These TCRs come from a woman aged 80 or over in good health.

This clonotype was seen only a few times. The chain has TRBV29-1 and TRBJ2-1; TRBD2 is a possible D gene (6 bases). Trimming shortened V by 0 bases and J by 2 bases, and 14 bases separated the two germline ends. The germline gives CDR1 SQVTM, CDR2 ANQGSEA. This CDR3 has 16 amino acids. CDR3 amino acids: CSVEDHSGETYNEQFF. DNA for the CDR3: TGCAGCGTTGAAGATCACTCGGGGGAGACCTACAATGAGCAGTTCTTC.

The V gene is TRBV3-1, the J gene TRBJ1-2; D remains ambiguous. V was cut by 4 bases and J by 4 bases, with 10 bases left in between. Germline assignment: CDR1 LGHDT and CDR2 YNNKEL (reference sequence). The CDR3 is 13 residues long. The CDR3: CASSPGVRYGYTF. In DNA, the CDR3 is TGTGCCAGCAGCCCGGGAGTCCGCTATGGCTACACCTTC.

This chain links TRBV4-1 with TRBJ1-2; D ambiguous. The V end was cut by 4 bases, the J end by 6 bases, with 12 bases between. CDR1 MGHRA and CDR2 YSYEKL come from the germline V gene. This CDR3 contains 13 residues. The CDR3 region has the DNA TGCGCCAGCAGCCGCGTGCGGGGTGATGGCTACACCTTC. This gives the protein CASSRVRGDGYTF.

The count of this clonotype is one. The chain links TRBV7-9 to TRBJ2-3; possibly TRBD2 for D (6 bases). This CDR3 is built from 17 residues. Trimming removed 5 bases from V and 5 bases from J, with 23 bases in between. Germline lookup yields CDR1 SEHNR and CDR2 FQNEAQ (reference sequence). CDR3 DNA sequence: TGTGCCAGCAGCCTTACTAGCTGGTCAATATCAGAAGATACGCAGTATTTT. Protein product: CASSLTSWSISEDTQYF.

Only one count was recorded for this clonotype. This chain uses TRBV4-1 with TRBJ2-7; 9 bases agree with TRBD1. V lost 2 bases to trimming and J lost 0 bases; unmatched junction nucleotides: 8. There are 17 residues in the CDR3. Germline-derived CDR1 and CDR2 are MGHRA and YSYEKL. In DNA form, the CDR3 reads TGCGCCAGCAGCCAAATTCTAGGGGACAGGGCCTCCTACGAGCAGTACTTC. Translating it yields CASSQILGDRASYEQYF.

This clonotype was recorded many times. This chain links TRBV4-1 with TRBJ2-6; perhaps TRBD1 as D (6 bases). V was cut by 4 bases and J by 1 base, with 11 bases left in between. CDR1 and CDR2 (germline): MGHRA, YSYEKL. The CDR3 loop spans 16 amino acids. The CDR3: CASSPGHLSGANVLTF. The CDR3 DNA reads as TGCGCCAGCAGCCCGGGACACTTATCTGGGGCCAACGTCCTGACTTTC.

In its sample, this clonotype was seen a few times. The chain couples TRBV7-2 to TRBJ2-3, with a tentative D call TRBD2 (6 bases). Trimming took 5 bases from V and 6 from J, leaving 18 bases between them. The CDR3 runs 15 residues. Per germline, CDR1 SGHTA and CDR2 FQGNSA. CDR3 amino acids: CASSRPPGVGDTQYF. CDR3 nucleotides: TGTGCCAGCAGCAGGCCCCCGGGGGTGGGGGATACGCAGTATTTT.

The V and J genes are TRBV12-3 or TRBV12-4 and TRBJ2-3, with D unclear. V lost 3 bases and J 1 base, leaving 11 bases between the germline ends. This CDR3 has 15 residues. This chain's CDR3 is CASSFIGPGTDTQYF. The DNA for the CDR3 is TGTGCCAGCAGTTTTATAGGACCCGGCACAGATACGCAGTATTTT.

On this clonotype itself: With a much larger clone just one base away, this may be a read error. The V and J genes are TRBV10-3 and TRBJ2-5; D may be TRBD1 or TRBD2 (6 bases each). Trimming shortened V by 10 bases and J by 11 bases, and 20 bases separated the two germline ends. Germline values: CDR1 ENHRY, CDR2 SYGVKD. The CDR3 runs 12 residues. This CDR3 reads CATQGRGDEQYF. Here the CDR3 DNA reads TGTGCCACTCAAGGTAGGGGGGATGAGCAGTACTTC.

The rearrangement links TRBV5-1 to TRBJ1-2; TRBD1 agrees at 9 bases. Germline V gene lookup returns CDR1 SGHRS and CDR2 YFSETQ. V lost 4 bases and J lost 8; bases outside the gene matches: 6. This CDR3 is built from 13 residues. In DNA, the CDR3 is TGCGCCAGCAGCGCTGACAGGGGGAGAGGCTACACCTTC. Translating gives CASSADRGRGYTF.

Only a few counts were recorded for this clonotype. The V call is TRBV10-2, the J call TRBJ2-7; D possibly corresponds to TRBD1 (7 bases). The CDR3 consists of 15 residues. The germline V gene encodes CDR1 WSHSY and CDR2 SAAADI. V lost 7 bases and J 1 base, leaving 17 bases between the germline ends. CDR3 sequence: CASTELAGGSYEQYF. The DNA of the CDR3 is TGCGCCAGCACCGAGTTGGCAGGGGGGTCCTACGAGCAGTACTTC.

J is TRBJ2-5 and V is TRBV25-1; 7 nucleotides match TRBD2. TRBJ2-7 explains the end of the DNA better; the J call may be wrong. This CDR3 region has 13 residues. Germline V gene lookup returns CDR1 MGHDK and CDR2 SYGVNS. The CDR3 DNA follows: TGTGCCAGCAAGAGGCGTTGGGGGGGCGAGCAGTACTTC. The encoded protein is CASKRRWGGEQYF.

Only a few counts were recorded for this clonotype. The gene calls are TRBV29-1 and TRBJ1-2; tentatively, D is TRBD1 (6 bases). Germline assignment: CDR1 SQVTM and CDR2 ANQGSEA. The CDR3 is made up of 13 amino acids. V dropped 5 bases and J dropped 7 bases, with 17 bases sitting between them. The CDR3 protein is CSVHTGGSVGYTF. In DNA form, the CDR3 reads TGCAGCGTTCACACGGGGGGCTCGGTTGGCTACACCTTC. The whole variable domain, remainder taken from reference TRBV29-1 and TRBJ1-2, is SAVISQKPSRDICQRGTSLTIQCQVDSQVTMMFWYRQQPGQSLTLIATANQGSEATYESGFVIDKFPISRPNLTFSTLTVSNMSPEDSSIYLCSVHTGGSVGYTFGSGTRLTVV.

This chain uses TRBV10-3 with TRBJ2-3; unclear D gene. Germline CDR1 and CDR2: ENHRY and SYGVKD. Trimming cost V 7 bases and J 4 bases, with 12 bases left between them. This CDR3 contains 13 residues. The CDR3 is CAINGPHPDTQYF. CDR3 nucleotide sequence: TGTGCCATCAACGGACCCCACCCAGATACGCAGTATTTT.

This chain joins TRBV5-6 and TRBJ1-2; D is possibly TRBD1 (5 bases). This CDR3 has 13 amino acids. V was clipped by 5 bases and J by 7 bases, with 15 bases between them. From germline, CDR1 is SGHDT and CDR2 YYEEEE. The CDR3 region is CASRLTAQGGYTF. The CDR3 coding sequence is TGTGCCAGCAGATTGACAGCTCAGGGTGGCTACACCTTC.

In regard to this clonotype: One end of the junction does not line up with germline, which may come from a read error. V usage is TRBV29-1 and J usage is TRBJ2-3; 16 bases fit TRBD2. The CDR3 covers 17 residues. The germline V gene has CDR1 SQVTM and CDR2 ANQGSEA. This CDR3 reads CSVEGTSGGAVSETQYF. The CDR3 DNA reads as TGCAGCGTTGAGGGGACTAGCGGGGGGGCCGTTTCAGAGACGCAGTATTTT.

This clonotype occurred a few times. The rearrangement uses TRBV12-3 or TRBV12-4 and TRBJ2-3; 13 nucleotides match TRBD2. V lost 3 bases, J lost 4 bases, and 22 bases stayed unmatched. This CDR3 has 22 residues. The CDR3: CASSLWDRWTSGGRSPPDTQYF. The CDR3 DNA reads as TGTGCCAGCAGTTTGTGGGACAGGTGGACTAGCGGGGGAAGATCGCCCCCAGATACGCAGTATTTT.

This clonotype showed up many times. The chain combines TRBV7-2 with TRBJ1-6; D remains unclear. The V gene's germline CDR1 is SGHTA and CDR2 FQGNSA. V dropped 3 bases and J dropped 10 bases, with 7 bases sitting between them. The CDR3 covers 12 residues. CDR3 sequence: CASSFPDSPLHF. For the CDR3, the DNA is TGTGCCAGCAGCTTTCCAGACTCACCCCTCCACTTT.

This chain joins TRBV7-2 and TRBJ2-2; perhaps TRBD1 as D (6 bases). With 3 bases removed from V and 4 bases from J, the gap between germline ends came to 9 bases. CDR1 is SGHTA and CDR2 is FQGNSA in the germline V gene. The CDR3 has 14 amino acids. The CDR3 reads CASSFGRGTGELFF. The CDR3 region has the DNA TGTGCCAGCAGCTTCGGCAGGGGCACCGGGGAGCTGTTTTTT.